The subject of this entry is one T cell receptor (beta chain). The authors reverse transcribed roughly 0.5 to 1 ug RNA with random hexamers. TCRdb itself ran the immunoSEQ multiplex PCR reads through MiXCR, one entry per CDR3 protein. The sample lists 200,000 to 250,000 distinct CDR3 sequences; less than 95% were seen once. This sample was taken from a study of CD8 T cells in Susac syndrome. In the study overall: When their blood was taken, the Susac syndrome patients had either not yet had any therapy, were taking corticosteroids, or were taking intravenous immunoglobulin alone.

The authors sequenced TCR beta from blood CD8+ and CD4+ T cells. Germline values: CDR1 SGHDT, CDR2 YYEEEE. This CDR3 spans 15 amino acids. V shed 4 bases and J shed 6 bases, with 18 bases lying between them. Sequenced input: CD4+ T cells from PBMCs. This clonotype was sampled from a human donor with Susac syndrome. The chain has TRBV5-6 and TRBJ2-3; D is perhaps TRBD1 or TRBD2 (6 bases each). The CDR3 loop is CASSHGGPVMDTQYF. The CDR3 nucleotides are TGTGCCAGCAGCCATGGGGGGCCGGTTATGGATACGCAGTATTTT.